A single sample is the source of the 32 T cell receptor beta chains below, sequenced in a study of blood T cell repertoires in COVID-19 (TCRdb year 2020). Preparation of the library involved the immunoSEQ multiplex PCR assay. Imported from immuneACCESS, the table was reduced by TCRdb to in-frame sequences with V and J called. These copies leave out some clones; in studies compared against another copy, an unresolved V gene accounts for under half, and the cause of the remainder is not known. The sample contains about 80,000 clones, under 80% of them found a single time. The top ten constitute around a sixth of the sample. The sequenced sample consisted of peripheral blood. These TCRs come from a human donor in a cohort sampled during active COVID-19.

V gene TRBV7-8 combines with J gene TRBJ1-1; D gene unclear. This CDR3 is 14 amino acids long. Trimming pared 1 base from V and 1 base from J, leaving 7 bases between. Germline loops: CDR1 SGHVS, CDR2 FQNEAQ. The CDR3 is CASSLESGNTEAFF. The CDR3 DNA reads TGTGCCAGCAGCTTAGAATCGGGGAACACTGAAGCTTTCTTT. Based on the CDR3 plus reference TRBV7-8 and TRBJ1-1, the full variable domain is GAGVSQSPRYKVAKRGQDVALRCDPISGHVSLFWYQQALGQGPEFLTYFQNEAQLDKSGLPSDRFFAERPEGSVSTLKIQRTQQEDSAVYLCASSLESGNTEAFFGQGTRLTVV.

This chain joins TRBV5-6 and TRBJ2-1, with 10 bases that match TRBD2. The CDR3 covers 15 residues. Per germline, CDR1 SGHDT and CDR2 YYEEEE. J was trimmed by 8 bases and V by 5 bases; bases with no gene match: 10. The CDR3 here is CASSKSGRADYEQFF. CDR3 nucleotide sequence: TGTGCCAGCAGTAAGAGCGGGAGGGCGGACTATGAGCAGTTCTTC.

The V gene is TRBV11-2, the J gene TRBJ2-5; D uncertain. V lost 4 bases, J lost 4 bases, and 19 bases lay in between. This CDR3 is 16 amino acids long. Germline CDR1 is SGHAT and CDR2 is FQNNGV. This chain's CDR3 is CASSYSSGPERETQYF. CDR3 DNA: TGTGCCAGCAGCTATTCCTCCGGCCCGGAGCGAGAGACCCAGTACTTC.

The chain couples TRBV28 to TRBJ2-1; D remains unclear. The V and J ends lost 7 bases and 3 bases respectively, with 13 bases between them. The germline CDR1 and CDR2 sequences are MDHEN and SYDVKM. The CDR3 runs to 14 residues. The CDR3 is CASKETARYNEQFF. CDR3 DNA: TGTGCCAGCAAGGAGACTGCCCGCTACAATGAGCAGTTCTTC.

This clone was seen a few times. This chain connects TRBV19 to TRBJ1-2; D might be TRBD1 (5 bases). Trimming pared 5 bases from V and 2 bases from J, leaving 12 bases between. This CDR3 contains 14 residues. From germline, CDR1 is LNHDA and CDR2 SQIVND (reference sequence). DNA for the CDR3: TGTGCCAGTAGTCCCAGGGTTATGAACTATGGCTACACCTTC. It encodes CASSPRVMNYGYTF.

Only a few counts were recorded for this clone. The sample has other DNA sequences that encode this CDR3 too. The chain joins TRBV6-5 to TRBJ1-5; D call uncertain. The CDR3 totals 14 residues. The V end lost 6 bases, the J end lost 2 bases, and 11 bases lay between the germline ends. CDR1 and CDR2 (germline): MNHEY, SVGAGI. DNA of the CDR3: TGTGCCAGCAGCCTTGGCGGGGGCAATCAGCCCCAGCATTTT. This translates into CASSLGGGNQPQHF.

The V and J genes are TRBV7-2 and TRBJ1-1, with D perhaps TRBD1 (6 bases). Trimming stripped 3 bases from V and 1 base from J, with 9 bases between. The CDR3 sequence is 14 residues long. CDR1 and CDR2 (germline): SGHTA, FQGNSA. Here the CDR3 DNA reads TGTGCCAGCAGCTTCGGGGGGCCGAACACTGAAGCTTTCTTT. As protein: CASSFGGPNTEAFF.

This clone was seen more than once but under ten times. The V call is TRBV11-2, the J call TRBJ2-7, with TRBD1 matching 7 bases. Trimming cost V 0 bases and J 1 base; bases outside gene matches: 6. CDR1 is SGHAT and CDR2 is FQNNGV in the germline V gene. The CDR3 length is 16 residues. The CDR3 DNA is TGTGCCAGCAGCTTAGATCCAGGGGGATCGTCCTACGAGCAGTACTTC. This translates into CASSLDPGGSSYEQYF.

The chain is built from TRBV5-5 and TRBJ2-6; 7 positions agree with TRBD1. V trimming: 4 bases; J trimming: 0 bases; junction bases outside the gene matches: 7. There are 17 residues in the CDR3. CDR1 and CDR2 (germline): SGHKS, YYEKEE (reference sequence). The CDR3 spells CASSVQGPLSGANVLTF. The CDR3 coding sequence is TGTGCCAGCAGCGTACAGGGGCCCCTCTCTGGGGCCAACGTCCTGACTTTC. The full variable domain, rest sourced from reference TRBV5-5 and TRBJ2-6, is DAGVTQSPTHLIKTRGQQVTLRCSPISGHKSVSWYQQVLGQGPQFIFQYYEKEERGRGNFPDRFSARQFPNYSSELNVNALLLGDSALYLCASSVQGPLSGANVLTFGAGSRLTVL.

This chain's CDR3 is CASSDWDSYTEAFF. CDR3 bases: TGTGCCAGCAGCGACTGGGACAGCTACACTGAAGCTTTCTTT. The chain links TRBV5-4 to TRBJ1-1; TRBD1 aligns across 7 bases. The CDR3 covers 14 residues. Germline lookup yields CDR1 SGHNT and CDR2 YYREEE (reference sequence). V lost 4 bases, J lost 3 bases, and 6 bases stayed unmatched.

The CDR3 DNA reads TGTGCCAGCAGACCAGGGACTAGCGGAACCTACGAGCAGTACGTC. It specifies CASRPGTSGTYEQYV. V gene TRBV6-5 combines with J gene TRBJ2-7, with 11 bases matching TRBD2. Losses at the gene ends were 6 bases for V and 2 bases for J; bases not matched to a gene: 6. The CDR3 spans 15 residues. CDR1 is MNHEY, CDR2 SVGAGI, per germline.

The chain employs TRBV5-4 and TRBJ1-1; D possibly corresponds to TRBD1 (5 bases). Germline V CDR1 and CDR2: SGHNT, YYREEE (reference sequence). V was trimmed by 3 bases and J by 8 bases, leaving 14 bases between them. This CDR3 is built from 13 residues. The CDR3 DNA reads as TGTGCCAGCAGCTCCACCTGGGGCGCGGAAGCTTTCTTT. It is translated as CASSSTWGAEAFF.

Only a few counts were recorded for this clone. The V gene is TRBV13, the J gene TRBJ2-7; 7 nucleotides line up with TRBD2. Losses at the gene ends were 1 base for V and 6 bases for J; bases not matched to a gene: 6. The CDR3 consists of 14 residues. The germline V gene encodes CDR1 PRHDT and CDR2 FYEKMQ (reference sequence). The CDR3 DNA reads TGTGCCAGCAGCTTAGCGGCGGGAGCTAGCGAGCAGTACGTC. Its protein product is CASSLAAGASEQYV.

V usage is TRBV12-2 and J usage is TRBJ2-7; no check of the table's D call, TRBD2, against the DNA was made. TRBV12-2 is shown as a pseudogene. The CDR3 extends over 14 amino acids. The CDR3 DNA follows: TGTGCAAGTCGCCTCCTCGGGGATTCCTACGAGCAGTACGTC. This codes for CASRLLGDSYEQYV.

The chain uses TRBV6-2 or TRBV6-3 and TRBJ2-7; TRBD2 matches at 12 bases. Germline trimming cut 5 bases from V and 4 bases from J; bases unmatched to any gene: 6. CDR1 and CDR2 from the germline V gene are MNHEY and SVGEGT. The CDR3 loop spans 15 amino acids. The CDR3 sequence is CASSTSGRSSYEQYV. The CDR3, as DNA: TGTGCCAGCAGTACTAGCGGGAGGTCCTCTTACGAGCAGTACGTC.

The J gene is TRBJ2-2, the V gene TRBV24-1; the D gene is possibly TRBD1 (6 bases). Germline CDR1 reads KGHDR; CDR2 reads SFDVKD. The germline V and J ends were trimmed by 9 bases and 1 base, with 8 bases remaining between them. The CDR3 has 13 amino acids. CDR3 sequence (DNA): TGTGCCACCGAAGGGGGGAACACCGGGGAGCTGTTTTTT. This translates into CATEGGNTGELFF.

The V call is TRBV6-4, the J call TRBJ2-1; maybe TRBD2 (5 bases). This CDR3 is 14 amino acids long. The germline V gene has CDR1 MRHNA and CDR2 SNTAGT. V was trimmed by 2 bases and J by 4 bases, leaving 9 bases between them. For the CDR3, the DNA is TGTGCCAGCAGTGACGGAGGCTCGTACAATGAGCAGTTCTTC. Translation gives CASSDGGSYNEQFF.

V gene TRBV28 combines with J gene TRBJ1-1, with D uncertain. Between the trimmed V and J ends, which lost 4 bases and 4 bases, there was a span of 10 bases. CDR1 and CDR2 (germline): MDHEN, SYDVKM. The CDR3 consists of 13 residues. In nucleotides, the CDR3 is TGTGCCAGCAGTTCGGGGAGTATCACTGAAGCTTTCTTT. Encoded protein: CASSSGSITEAFF.

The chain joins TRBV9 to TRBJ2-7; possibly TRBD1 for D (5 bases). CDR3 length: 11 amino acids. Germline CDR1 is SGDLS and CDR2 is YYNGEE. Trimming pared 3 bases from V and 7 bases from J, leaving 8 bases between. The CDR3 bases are TGTGCCAGCAGCGCAGGGAATGAGCAGTACTTC. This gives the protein CASSAGNEQYF.

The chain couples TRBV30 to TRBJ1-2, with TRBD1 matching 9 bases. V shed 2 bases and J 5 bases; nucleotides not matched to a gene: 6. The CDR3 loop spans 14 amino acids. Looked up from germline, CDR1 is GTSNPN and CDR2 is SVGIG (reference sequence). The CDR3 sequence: CAWSQTGGVYGYTF. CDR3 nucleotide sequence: TGTGCCTGGAGTCAAACAGGGGGCGTATATGGCTACACCTTC.

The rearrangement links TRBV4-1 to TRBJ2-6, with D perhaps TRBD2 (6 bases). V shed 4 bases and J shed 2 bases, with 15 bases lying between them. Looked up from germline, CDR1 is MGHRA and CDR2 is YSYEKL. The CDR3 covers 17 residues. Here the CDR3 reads CASSPGDRGTGANVLTF. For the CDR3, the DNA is TGCGCCAGCAGCCCCGGGGACCGGGGGACTGGGGCCAACGTCCTGACTTTC.

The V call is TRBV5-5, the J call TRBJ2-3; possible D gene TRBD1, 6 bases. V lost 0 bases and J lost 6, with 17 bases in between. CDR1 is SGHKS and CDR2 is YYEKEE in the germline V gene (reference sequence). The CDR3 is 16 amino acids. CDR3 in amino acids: CASSLASGAGSDTQYF. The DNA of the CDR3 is TGTGCCAGCAGCTTGGCGTCAGGGGCGGGTTCCGATACGCAGTATTTT.

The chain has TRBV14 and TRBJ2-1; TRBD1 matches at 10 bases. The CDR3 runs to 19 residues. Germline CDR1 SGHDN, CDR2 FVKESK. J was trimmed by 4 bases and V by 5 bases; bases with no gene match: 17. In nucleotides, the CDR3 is TGTGCCAGCAGCTCAGGTCCCTTCGTCCCGGGACAGGGGTACAATGAGCAGTTCTTC. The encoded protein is CASSSGPFVPGQGYNEQFF.

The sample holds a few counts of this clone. The CDR3 spells CASDPEGSGGVDTQYF. CDR3 nucleotide sequence: TGTGCCAGCGACCCTGAGGGGAGCGGGGGGGTAGATACGCAGTATTTT. The V call is TRBV2, the J call TRBJ2-3, with 10 bases fitting TRBD2. This CDR3 is built from 16 residues. Germline assignment: CDR1 SNHLY and CDR2 FYNNEI. Trimming at V came to 8 bases and at J to 5 bases, leaving 13 bases not matched to a gene.

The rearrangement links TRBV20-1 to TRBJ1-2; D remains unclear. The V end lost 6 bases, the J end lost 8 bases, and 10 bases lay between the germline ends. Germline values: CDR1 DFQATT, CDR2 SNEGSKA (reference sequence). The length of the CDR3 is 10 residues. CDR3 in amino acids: CSALDIGYTF. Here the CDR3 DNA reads TGCAGTGCCTTAGACATCGGCTACACCTTC.

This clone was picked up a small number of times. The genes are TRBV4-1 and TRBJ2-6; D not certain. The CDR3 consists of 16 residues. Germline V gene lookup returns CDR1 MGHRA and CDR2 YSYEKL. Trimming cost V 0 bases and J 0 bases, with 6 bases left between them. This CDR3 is CASSQEKSSGANVLTF. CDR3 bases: TGCGCCAGCAGCCAAGAAAAGAGCTCTGGGGCCAACGTCCTGACTTTC.

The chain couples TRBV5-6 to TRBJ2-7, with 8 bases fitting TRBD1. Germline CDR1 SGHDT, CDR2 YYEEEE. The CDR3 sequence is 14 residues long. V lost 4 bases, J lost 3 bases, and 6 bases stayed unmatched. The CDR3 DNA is TGTGCCAGCAGCACCGGACAGGGAGGCTACGAGCAGTACGTC. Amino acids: CASSTGQGGYEQYV.

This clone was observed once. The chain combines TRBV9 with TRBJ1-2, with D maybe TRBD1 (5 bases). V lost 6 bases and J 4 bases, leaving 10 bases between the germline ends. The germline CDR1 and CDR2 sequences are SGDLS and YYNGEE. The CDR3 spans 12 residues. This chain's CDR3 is CASNGRAYGYTF. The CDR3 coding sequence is TGTGCCAGCAACGGCAGGGCCTATGGCTACACCTTC.

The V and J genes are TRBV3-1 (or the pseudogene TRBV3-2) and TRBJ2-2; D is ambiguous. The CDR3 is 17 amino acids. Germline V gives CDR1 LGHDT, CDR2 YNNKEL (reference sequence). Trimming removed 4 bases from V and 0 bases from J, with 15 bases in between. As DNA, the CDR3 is TGTGCCAGCAGCCTATTTTATTGGCAGACGAACACCGGGGAGCTGTTTTTT. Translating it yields CASSLFYWQTNTGELFF.

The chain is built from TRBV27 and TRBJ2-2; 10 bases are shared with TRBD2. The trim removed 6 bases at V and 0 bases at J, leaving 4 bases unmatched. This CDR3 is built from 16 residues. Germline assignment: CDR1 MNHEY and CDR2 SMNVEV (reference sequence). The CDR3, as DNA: TGTGCCAGCAGAGAGCGGGGGGGAACGAACACCGGGGAGCTGTTTTTT. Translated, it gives CASRERGGTNTGELFF.

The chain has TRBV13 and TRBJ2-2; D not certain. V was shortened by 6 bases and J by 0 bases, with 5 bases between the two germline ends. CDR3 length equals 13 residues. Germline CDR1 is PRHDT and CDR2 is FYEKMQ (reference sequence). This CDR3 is CASSDTNTGELFF. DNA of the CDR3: TGTGCCAGCAGTGACACGAACACCGGGGAGCTGTTTTTT.

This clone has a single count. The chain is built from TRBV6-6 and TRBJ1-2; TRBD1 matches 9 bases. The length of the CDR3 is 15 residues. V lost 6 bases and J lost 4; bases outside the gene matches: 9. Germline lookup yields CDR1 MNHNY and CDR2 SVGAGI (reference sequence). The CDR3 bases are TGTGCCAGCAGGGAAACGGGACAGGGACTCTATGGCTACACCTTC. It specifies CASRETGQGLYGYTF.